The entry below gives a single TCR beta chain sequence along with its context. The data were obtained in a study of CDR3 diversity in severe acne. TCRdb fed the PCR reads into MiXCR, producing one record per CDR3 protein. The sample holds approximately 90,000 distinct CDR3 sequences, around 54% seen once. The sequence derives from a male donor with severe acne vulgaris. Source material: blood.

Here the CDR3 DNA reads TGTGCCAGTAGTCAGGGTCAGGCCTACGAGCAGTACTTC. Its translation is CASSQGQAYEQYF. The chain uses TRBV27 and TRBJ2-7; D may be TRBD1 (5 bases). V lost 9 bases and J 2 bases, leaving 14 bases between the germline ends. Germline values: CDR1 MNHEY, CDR2 SMNVEV (reference sequence). CDR3 length: 13 amino acids.